The 14 T cell receptor beta chains presented below share a single source sample, sequenced in a study of T cells in localized non-small cell lung cancer. Here immunoSEQ multiplex PCR was the method, and the copy in TCRdb shows in-frame clones only, minus some. The repertoire holds some 40,000 clones, with about 92% as singletons. Here the sequenced sample was peripheral blood, taken before any cancer treatment. The receptors stem from a female donor older than 55 with stage I lung adenocarcinoma.

This chain connects TRBV7-2 to TRBJ2-2; tentatively, D is TRBD2 (7 bases). This CDR3 contains 15 residues. The germline V and J ends were trimmed by 1 base and 3 bases, with 9 bases remaining between them. Germline V gives CDR1 SGHTA, CDR2 FQGNSA. The CDR3 sequence is CASSLEGGYTGELFF. CDR3 in DNA: TGTGCCAGCAGCTTAGAGGGGGGGTACACCGGGGAGCTGTTTTTT.

The chain uses TRBV7-2 and TRBJ1-2, with D possibly being TRBD1 (5 bases). This CDR3 has 14 residues. V was clipped by 3 bases and J by 3 bases, with 11 bases between them. CDR1 and CDR2 from the germline V gene are SGHTA and FQGNSA. DNA of the CDR3: TGTGCCAGCAGCTTCGACGGGGCCTACTATGGCTACACCTTC. Residues: CASSFDGAYYGYTF.

This clone came up a few times. The V call is TRBV6-6, the J call TRBJ1-2, with D unclear. This CDR3 comprises 14 residues. Germline V CDR1 and CDR2: MNHNY, SVGAGI (reference sequence). V was cut by 3 bases and J by 6 bases, with 14 bases left in between. DNA of the CDR3: TGTGCCAGCAGTTATAAGGCCGGTGGGGATGGCTACACCTTC. Protein product: CASSYKAGGDGYTF.

The genes are TRBV7-8 and TRBJ2-7, with 8 bases fitting TRBD1. This CDR3 comprises 15 residues. V trimming: 1 base; J trimming: 7 bases; junction bases outside the gene matches: 9. Germline V lookup: CDR1 SGHVS, CDR2 FQNEAQ. CDR3 in DNA: TGTGCCAGCAGCTTAGAGCCAACAGGGGGGAGAGAGCAGTACGTC. It translates to CASSLEPTGGREQYV.

The rearrangement links TRBV6-1 to TRBJ2-2, with D hard to call. This CDR3 comprises 14 residues. Trimming pared 6 bases from V and 1 base from J, leaving 9 bases between. Germline lookup yields CDR1 MNHNS and CDR2 SASEGT. This CDR3 is CASSLSWNTGELFF. CDR3 bases: TGTGCCAGCAGCCTGTCGTGGAACACCGGGGAGCTGTTTTTT.

V gene TRBV11-3 combines with J gene TRBJ2-7, with 10 bases identical to TRBD1. The length of the CDR3 is 17 residues. After removal of 1 base from V and 2 bases from J, the junction contained 8 bases not matched to a gene. From germline, CDR1 is SGHNT and CDR2 YENEEA. The chain's CDR3 is CASSLVTGTGDTYEQYF. CDR3 DNA sequence: TGTGCCAGCAGCTTAGTAACCGGGACAGGGGACACCTACGAGCAGTACTTC.

This clone turned up a few times. The chain links TRBV6-6 to TRBJ1-1; D is possibly TRBD1 (6 bases). Germline-derived CDR1 and CDR2 are MNHNY and SVGAGI (reference sequence). V shed 6 bases and J shed 7 bases, with 9 bases lying between them. This CDR3 comprises 11 residues. The DNA for the CDR3 is TGTGCCAGCAGCCCGGACAGTGAAGCTTTCTTT. Its protein is CASSPDSEAFF.

The chain carries TRBV5-5 and TRBJ2-7, with no clear D. The V gene's germline CDR1 is SGHKS and CDR2 YYEKEE (reference sequence). Trimming left V 4 bases short and J 2 bases short, with 10 bases between. The CDR3 loop spans 13 amino acids. CDR3 sequence: CASSLVLAYEQYV. In nucleotides, the CDR3 is TGTGCCAGCAGCCTGGTATTGGCCTACGAGCAGTACGTC.

CDR3 sequence: CASSITGDQPQHF. The CDR3 DNA sequence: TGTGCCAGCAGTATTACGGGGGATCAGCCCCAGCATTTT. This chain connects TRBV5-5 to TRBJ1-5; the D gene is possibly TRBD1 (5 bases). The V and J ends lost 5 bases and 5 bases respectively, with 11 bases between them. Germline loops: CDR1 SGHKS, CDR2 YYEKEE (reference sequence). This CDR3 region has 13 residues.

This chain uses TRBV5-1 with TRBJ2-2; no clear D. Germline V gene data show CDR1 as SGHRS and CDR2 as YFSETQ. Trimming took off 0 bases at V and 4 bases at J, with 7 bases between the two ends. The CDR3 consists of 14 residues. CDR3 protein: CASSLGHFTGELFF. For the CDR3, the DNA is TGCGCCAGCAGCTTGGGACACTTCACCGGGGAGCTGTTTTTT.

The chain couples TRBV6-6 to TRBJ1-6; D is ambiguous. This CDR3 has 14 amino acids. The germline V gene has CDR1 MNHNY and CDR2 SVGAGI (reference sequence). V was cut by 5 bases and J by 8 bases, with 13 bases left in between. This chain's CDR3 is CASSASRFDSPLHF. DNA of the CDR3: TGTGCCAGCAGTGCGTCCCGGTTCGATTCACCCCTCCACTTT.

V usage is TRBV25-1 and J usage is TRBJ1-4, with no clear D. Per the germline V gene, CDR1 is MGHDK and CDR2 is SYGVNS. V was cut by 7 bases and J by 8 bases, with 11 bases left in between. This CDR3 is built from 12 residues. The CDR3, as DNA: TGTGCCAGCACTAGAAGCAACGAAAAACTGTTTTTT. Protein product: CASTRSNEKLFF.

In this sample, this clone turned up a few times. This chain uses TRBV7-2 with TRBJ1-1; D perhaps matches TRBD1 (5 bases). CDR1 is SGHTA and CDR2 is FQGNSA in the germline V gene. The CDR3 is made up of 14 amino acids. The germline V and J ends were trimmed by 6 bases and 5 bases, with 16 bases remaining between them. CDR3 DNA: TGTGCCAGCAGTCGCTCCGGGGGTAAGACTGAAGCTTTCTTT. This gives the protein CASSRSGGKTEAFF.

In DNA form, the CDR3 reads TGTGCCAGCAGCCGGGACAGGGGGCGATACGAGCAGTACGTC. Its protein product is CASSRDRGRYEQYV. The chain links TRBV11-2 to TRBJ2-7; 12 bases line up with TRBD1. Trimming cost V 5 bases and J 4 bases; bases outside gene matches: 3. CDR1 is SGHAT, CDR2 FQNNGV, per germline. The CDR3 extends over 14 amino acids.